The entry below gives a single T cell receptor beta chain sequence along with its context. The antigen it recognizes is unknown. No quality values exist for individual bases; no much larger clone is one base distant. This record comes from a study of T cell responses to AZD1222 COVID-19 vaccine (dated by TCRdb to the early 2020s). About the full investigation: TCR sequencing was performed for fewer than 250 trial participants, of whom 200 to 210 were given two doses of AZD1222 and 26 were given two doses of MenACWY control vaccine. Enrollment into the trials was organized by age into subgroups of 18-55, 56-69 and 70-plus years, and those subgroups contained approximately 150, 30 and 60 TCR-sequenced participants, respectively. Summary of the overall study and its limitations: Vaccine-associated CD4 TCRs spanned the whole spike protein, with dominant responses in regions 160-218 and 743-854. Epitopes outside the regions mutated in the B.1.351 and B.1.1.7 variants were reportedly recognized by nearly half of the unique spike-specific TCRs. The 56-69-year group was small, and its depth increase did not reach significance, likely because of low power. A significant rise in spike-specific TCR breadth and depth was observed after two AZD1222 doses relative to day 0 and relative to MenACWY recipients. Participants were mostly white British, with more females than males. The authors suggested clonal diversity may have been underestimated. Conclusions about previously exposed vaccinees are limited, since just five or six AZD1222 recipients were seropositive for SARS-CoV-2 at baseline. Because no samples from the day 14 peak response were available, repertoires could be characterized only after the peak T cell response.

The time point label of this sample denotes: about 28 days (+/-7) after the second vaccine dose. In the paper's terms, the treatment or condition label means: meningococcal conjugate vaccine given as trial control. The vaccinee samples were drawn from two UK trials, COV001 and COV002, one of which was a single-blind randomized controlled phase 2/3 trial testing AZD1222 (ChAdOx1 nCoV-19) in healthy adults. Trial participant PBMC samples were collected at day 0 and day 28 after the second dose for TCRbeta chain sequencing. CDR1 and CDR2, looked up from the germline V gene, are KGHSH and LQKENI. A distance of 10 bases separates the germline ends of V and J, which lose 4 bases and 7 bases respectively. The CDR3, from cysteine to phenylalanine, totals 13 residues. The DNA shown is the 39-base CDR3, in frame from base 1. The CDR3 regions of human TCRbeta chains were analyzed by immunosequencing. The original methods were these. TCRs in the repertoires were compared against a reference library of SARS-CoV-2-specific TCRs that had been generated with the MIRA antigen-specificity platform. Breadth meant the fraction of unique TCRs that were SARS-CoV-2-associated, whereas depth meant the fraction of total T cells that were SARS-CoV-2-associated. Using the MIRA data, each spike-specific TCR was assigned both to the spike region to which the TCR was reactive and to a CD4 or CD8 class. Log10-transformed breadth and depth values were compared by one-way ANOVA with Sidak's multiple comparisons tests. TCRdb took over this immuneACCESS table, retaining in-frame rearrangements with V and J assigned. Such tables are incomplete; in checked studies, under half of the missing clones stem from an unresolved V gene, and the remainder is unexplained. The V and J calls and clone size are taken from that table; D and trimming were inferred from the DNA. A total of about 180,000 clones appear in this sample, about 93% of them only once. The ten largest account for about 1% of the sample.

Sequencing was performed on peripheral blood, taken 28 days after the second dose of the MenACWY control vaccine. The chain joins TRBV18 to TRBJ1-4, and the D gene may be TRBD1, 6 bases matching. This receptor was obtained from an adult who received the MenACWY meningococcal vaccine as a control. The bases read TGTGCCAGCTCACTACAGGGAAGTGAAAAACTGTTTTTT. Its coded protein is CASSLQGSEKLFF.